One and the same sample provided the 20 T cell receptor beta chains below, sequenced in a study of T cell changes during pregnancy in multiple sclerosis. The assay was immunoSEQ multiplex PCR, and TCRdb's table has in-frame clones only and misses some. The sample carries tens of thousands of clones, 93% recorded once. This sample comprised CD8+ T cells from peripheral blood mononuclear cells, obtained in the second trimester of pregnancy. All receptors derive from a female donor with multiple sclerosis, enrolled in a pregnancy study.

The V and J genes are TRBV19 and TRBJ2-7; TRBD2 matches 7 bases. The junction had 2 bases not matched to a gene; V was cut back by 3 bases and J by 0 bases. Per the germline V gene, CDR1 is LNHDA and CDR2 is SQIVND (reference sequence). The CDR3 runs 14 residues. The CDR3 nucleotides read TGTGCCAGTAGTATGGGAGGGACCTCCTACGAGCAGTACTTC. Its protein product is CASSMGGTSYEQYF.

The chain links TRBV29-1 to TRBJ2-7; 8 nucleotides align to TRBD1. V was pared by 4 bases and J by 3 bases, with 5 bases of the junction left unmatched. The CDR3 is made up of 13 amino acids. Germline V CDR1 and CDR2: SQVTM, ANQGSEA. The CDR3 DNA is TGCAGCGTTGTCAGGGGGCCATACTACGAGCAGTACTTC. It encodes CSVVRGPYYEQYF.

This chain uses TRBV7-8 with TRBJ1-1; 10 nucleotides align to TRBD1. J was trimmed by 2 bases and V by 5 bases; bases with no gene match: 2. CDR1 and CDR2 from the germline V gene are SGHVS and FQNEAQ. CDR3 length equals 14 residues. The chain's CDR3 is CASSVTGGNTEAFF. In nucleotides, the CDR3 is TGTGCCAGCAGCGTGACAGGGGGCAACACTGAAGCTTTCTTT.

The chain combines TRBV7-2 with TRBJ2-3; the match to TRBD2 covers 14 bases. Germline lookup yields CDR1 SGHTA and CDR2 FQGNSA. CDR3 length: 15 residues. J was trimmed by 4 bases and V by 5 bases; bases with no gene match: 2. Written as DNA, the CDR3 is TGTGCCAGCAGCCCGGGACTAGCGGGGGCAGATACGCAGTATTTT. It specifies CASSPGLAGADTQYF.

The chain combines TRBV19 with TRBJ1-3, with D possibly being TRBD1 (6 bases). This CDR3 has 15 residues. V lost 7 bases and J 0 bases, leaving 13 bases between the germline ends. The V gene's germline CDR1 is LNHDA and CDR2 SQIVND (reference sequence). The CDR3 protein is CASKSRTDSGNTIYF. The CDR3 DNA reads as TGTGCCAGTAAGTCTCGGACAGACTCTGGAAACACCATATATTTT. The full variable domain, its missing parts supplied by reference TRBV19 and TRBJ1-3, is DGGITQSPKYLFRKEGQNVTLSCEQNLNHDAMYWYRQDPGQGLRLIYYSQIVNDFQKGDIAEGYSVSREKKESFPLTVTSAQKNPTAFYLCASKSRTDSGNTIYFGEGSWLTVV.

V usage is TRBV7-6 and J usage is TRBJ1-1; a weak D match, TRBD1 (6 bases). In germline, CDR1 is SGHVS, CDR2 FNYEAQ. The CDR3 spans 15 residues. The ends were cut back, 5 bases at V and 0 bases at J, with 13 bases in the middle. CDR3 DNA sequence: TGTGCCAGCAGCGCAGGGGACAAGCTGAACACTGAAGCTTTCTTT. Translating gives CASSAGDKLNTEAFF.

The CDR3 is CASSFRTERWETQYF. Here the CDR3 DNA reads TGTGCCAGCAGTTTCAGGACAGAGAGGTGGGAGACCCAGTACTTC. This chain connects TRBV27 to TRBJ2-5, with D possibly matching TRBD1 (6 bases). This CDR3 region has 15 residues. V was trimmed by 3 bases and J by 5 bases, leaving 16 bases between them. Germline lookup yields CDR1 MNHEY and CDR2 SMNVEV (reference sequence).

The V gene is TRBV29-1, the J gene TRBJ1-2; 9 positions agree with TRBD1. The CDR3 totals 13 residues. V lost 6 bases, J lost 6 bases, and 8 bases stayed unmatched. Per the germline V gene, CDR1 is SQVTM and CDR2 is ANQGSEA. The CDR3 sequence: CSVRDRAIDGYTF. CDR3 sequence (DNA): TGCAGCGTCCGGGACAGGGCTATCGATGGCTACACCTTC.

This clone was counted a single time. The CDR3, as DNA: TGTGCCAGCAGTGACGGGACAGGGGGCAGAGAGACCCAGTACTTC. Translating gives CASSDGTGGRETQYF. The rearrangement uses TRBV6-4 and TRBJ2-5; 12 bases agree with TRBD1. The CDR3 spans 15 residues. Looked up from germline, CDR1 is MRHNA and CDR2 is SNTAGT. The trim removed 2 bases at V and 4 bases at J, leaving 2 bases unmatched.

The gene calls are TRBV9 and TRBJ2-1, with 7 nucleotides matching TRBD1. Trimming removed 0 bases from V and 2 bases from J; junction bases left unmatched: 5. From germline, CDR1 is SGDLS and CDR2 YYNGEE. This CDR3 is built from 16 residues. CDR3 nucleotide sequence: TGTGCCAGCAGCGTAGCCCCAGGGGGAACCTACAATGAGCAGTTCTTC. Encoded protein: CASSVAPGGTYNEQFF. Supplemented by reference TRBV9 and TRBJ2-1, the full variable domain reads DSGVTQTPKHLITATGQRVTLRCSPRSGDLSVYWYQQSLDQGLQFLIQYYNGEERAKGNILERFSAQQFPDLHSELNLSSLELGDSALYFCASSVAPGGTYNEQFFGPGTRLTVL.

The CDR3, as DNA: TGTGCCAGCAGCCTCCGGGACAGGGTAGATACGCAGTATTTT. The encoded protein is CASSLRDRVDTQYF. The rearrangement joins TRBV7-8 to TRBJ2-3; 9 nucleotides line up with TRBD1. V lost 5 bases, J lost 5 bases, and 5 bases stayed unmatched. The CDR3 is 14 amino acids. Germline CDR1 and CDR2: SGHVS and FQNEAQ.

The V gene is TRBV27, the J gene TRBJ2-1, with 9 bases matching TRBD2. CDR1 and CDR2 (germline): MNHEY, SMNVEV (reference sequence). This CDR3 comprises 14 residues. V was clipped by 2 bases and J by 6 bases; unmatched bases: 2. DNA for the CDR3: TGTGCCAGCAGTTTAGGGCGGGGGGGCAATGAGCAGTTCTTC. It translates to CASSLGRGGNEQFF.

This sequence joins TRBV6-4 and TRBJ2-7; a possible D gene is TRBD2 (5 bases). In germline, CDR1 is MRHNA, CDR2 SNTAGT. V was clipped by 0 bases and J by 2 bases, with 14 bases between them. The CDR3 spans 16 residues. CDR3 loop: CASSDSRAGVAYEQYF. The CDR3 DNA reads TGTGCCAGCAGTGACTCGAGGGCAGGTGTAGCCTACGAGCAGTACTTC.

J is TRBJ2-7 and V is TRBV11-2; TRBD1 agrees at 9 bases. Per germline, CDR1 SGHAT and CDR2 FQNNGV. CDR3 length equals 14 residues. The V segment lost 4 bases and the J segment 0 bases; nucleotides outside the gene matches: 1. The CDR3 sequence: CASSWGQGSYEQYF. CDR3 coding DNA: TGTGCCAGCAGCTGGGGACAGGGCTCCTACGAGCAGTACTTC.

The rearrangement joins TRBV7-2 to TRBJ2-7; 9 bases match TRBD1. The CDR3 length is 14 residues. Germline loops: CDR1 SGHTA, CDR2 FQGNSA. V lost 0 bases, J lost 5 bases, and 2 bases stayed unmatched. DNA for the CDR3: TGTGCCAGCAGCTTAGCGGGGACAGGGAACGAGCAGTACTTC. This sequence encodes CASSLAGTGNEQYF. The complete variable domain, with remaining parts taken from reference TRBV7-2 and TRBJ2-7, reads GAGVSQSPSNKVTEKGKDVELRCDPISGHTALYWYRQSLGQGLEFLIYFQGNSAPDKSGLPSDRFSAERTGGSVSTLTIQRTQQEDSAVYLCASSLAGTGNEQYFGPGTRLTVT.

The chain has TRBV9 and TRBJ2-7; tentative D call: TRBD2 (6 bases). CDR1 is SGDLS and CDR2 is YYNGEE in the germline V gene. CDR3 length: 16 amino acids. V lost 0 bases and J 3 bases, leaving 16 bases between the germline ends. The chain's CDR3 is CASSVGGGPSLYEQYF. In DNA form, the CDR3 reads TGTGCCAGCAGCGTAGGAGGAGGGCCCTCGCTCTACGAGCAGTACTTC. Full variable domain (missing parts from reference TRBV9 and TRBJ2-7): DSGVTQTPKHLITATGQRVTLRCSPRSGDLSVYWYQQSLDQGLQFLIQYYNGEERAKGNILERFSAQQFPDLHSELNLSSLELGDSALYFCASSVGGGPSLYEQYFGPGTRLTVT.

V and J are TRBV4-1 and TRBJ2-7; no reliable D call. The CDR3 is 12 residues long. Per the germline V gene, CDR1 is MGHRA and CDR2 is YSYEKL. The germline V and J ends were trimmed by 8 bases and 0 bases, with 8 bases remaining between them. The CDR3 coding sequence is TGCGCCAGCTCCTCAGTCTCCTACGAGCAGTACTTC. Its protein product is CASSSVSYEQYF.

The genes are TRBV10-3 and TRBJ1-6; 9 positions agree with TRBD1. The junction had 3 bases not matched to a gene; V was cut back by 10 bases and J by 5 bases. The CDR3 spans 13 residues. Germline CDR1 is ENHRY and CDR2 is SYGVKD. CDR3 DNA sequence: TGTGCCACCTGGGACAGGGATAATTCACCCCTCCACTTT. Translated, it gives CATWDRDNSPLHF.

The chain links TRBV5-5 to TRBJ2-7, with 10 bases identical to TRBD1. V lost 1 base and J lost 5; bases outside the gene matches: 6. Germline lookup yields CDR1 SGHKS and CDR2 YYEKEE (reference sequence). There are 15 residues in the CDR3. This CDR3 is CASSLQGQGSNEQYF. The CDR3 nucleotides read TGTGCCAGCAGCTTGCAGGGACAGGGGAGTAACGAGCAGTACTTC.

The rearrangement links TRBV25-1 to TRBJ2-7, with D unresolved. V dropped 5 bases and J dropped 0 bases, with 8 bases sitting between them. CDR1 MGHDK and CDR2 SYGVNS come from the germline V gene. The CDR3 is 13 residues long. The CDR3 region has the DNA TGTGCCAGCAGTCCAGGCTTCTCCTACGAGCAGTACTTC. Translated: CASSPGFSYEQYF.